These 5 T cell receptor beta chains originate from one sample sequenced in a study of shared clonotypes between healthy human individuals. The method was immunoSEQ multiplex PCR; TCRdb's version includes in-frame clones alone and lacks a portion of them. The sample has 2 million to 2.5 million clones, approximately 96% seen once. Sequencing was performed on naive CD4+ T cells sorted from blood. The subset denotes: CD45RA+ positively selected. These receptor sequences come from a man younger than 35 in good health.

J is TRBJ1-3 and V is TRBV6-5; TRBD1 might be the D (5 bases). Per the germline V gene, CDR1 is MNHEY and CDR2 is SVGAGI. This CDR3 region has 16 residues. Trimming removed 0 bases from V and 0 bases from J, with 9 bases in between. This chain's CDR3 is CASSYSKGRSGNTIYF. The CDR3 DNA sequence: TGTGCCAGCAGTTACTCGAAGGGGCGCTCTGGAAACACCATATATTTT.

CDR3: CASSIGGYGGYTF. The CDR3 bases are TGTGCCAGTAGTATAGGAGGATATGGTGGCTACACCTTC. The rearrangement joins TRBV19 to TRBJ1-2; D uncertain. Trimming cost V 1 base and J 7 bases, with 10 bases left between them. The CDR3 contains 13 residues. Germline V gives CDR1 LNHDA, CDR2 SQIVND (reference sequence).

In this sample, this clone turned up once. The CDR3 sequence is CSVGRGETEAFF. The CDR3, as DNA: TGCAGCGTTGGCAGGGGCGAGACTGAAGCTTTCTTT. J is TRBJ1-1 and V is TRBV29-1; D is perhaps TRBD1 (6 bases). The germline gives CDR1 SQVTM, CDR2 ANQGSEA. The V and J ends lost 4 bases and 5 bases respectively, with 11 bases between them. The CDR3 totals 12 residues.

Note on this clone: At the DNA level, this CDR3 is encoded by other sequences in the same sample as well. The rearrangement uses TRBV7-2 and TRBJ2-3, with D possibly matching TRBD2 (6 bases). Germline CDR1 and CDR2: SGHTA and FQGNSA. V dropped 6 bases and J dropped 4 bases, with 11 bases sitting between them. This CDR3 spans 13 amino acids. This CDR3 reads CASSRGGADTQYF. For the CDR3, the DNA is TGTGCCAGCAGTAGAGGAGGGGCAGATACGCAGTATTTT.

The CDR3 here is CASSFRDSDGPEQYF. Here the CDR3 DNA reads TGCGCCAGCAGCTTTCGGGACTCTGATGGGCCCGAGCAGTACTTC. The chain combines TRBV4-1 with TRBJ2-7, with D perhaps matching TRBD2 (6 bases). This CDR3 region has 15 residues. V lost 5 bases to trimming and J lost 6 bases, with 20 bases between them. Germline V gene lookup returns CDR1 MGHRA and CDR2 YSYEKL.